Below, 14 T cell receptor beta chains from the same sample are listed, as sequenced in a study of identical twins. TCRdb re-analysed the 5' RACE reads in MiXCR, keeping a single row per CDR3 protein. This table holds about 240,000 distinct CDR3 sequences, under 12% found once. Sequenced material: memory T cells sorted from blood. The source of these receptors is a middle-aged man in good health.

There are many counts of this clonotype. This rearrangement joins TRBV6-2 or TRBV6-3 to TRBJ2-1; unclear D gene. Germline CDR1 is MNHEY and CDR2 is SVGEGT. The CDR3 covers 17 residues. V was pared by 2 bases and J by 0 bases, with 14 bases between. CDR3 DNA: TGTGCCAGCAGTTACGGTCTGGGAACAAGCTCCTACAATGAGCAGTTCTTC. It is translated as CASSYGLGTSSYNEQFF.

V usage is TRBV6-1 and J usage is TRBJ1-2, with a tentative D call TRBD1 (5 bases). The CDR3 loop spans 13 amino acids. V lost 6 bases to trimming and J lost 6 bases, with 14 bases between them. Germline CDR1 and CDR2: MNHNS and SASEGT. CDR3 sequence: CASRARGEHGYTF. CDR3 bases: TGTGCCAGCAGGGCTCGGGGGGAGCATGGCTACACCTTC.

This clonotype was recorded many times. The DNA of the CDR3 is TGTGCCACCAGTGATGGACTAGCGGGAGGCCACGAGCAGTACTTC. This translates into CATSDGLAGGHEQYF. The V call is TRBV24-1, the J call TRBJ2-7, with TRBD2 identical over 14 bases. V was clipped by 3 bases and J by 5 bases; unmatched bases: 2. CDR1 is KGHDR, CDR2 SFDVKD, per germline. CDR3 length equals 15 residues.

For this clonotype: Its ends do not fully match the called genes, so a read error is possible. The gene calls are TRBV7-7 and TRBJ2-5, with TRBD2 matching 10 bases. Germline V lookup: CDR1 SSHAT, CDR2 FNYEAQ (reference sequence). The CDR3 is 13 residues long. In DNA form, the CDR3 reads TGTGCTAGCAGCGGGGGGGCCTTGCAGACCCAGTACTTC. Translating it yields CASSGGALQTQYF.

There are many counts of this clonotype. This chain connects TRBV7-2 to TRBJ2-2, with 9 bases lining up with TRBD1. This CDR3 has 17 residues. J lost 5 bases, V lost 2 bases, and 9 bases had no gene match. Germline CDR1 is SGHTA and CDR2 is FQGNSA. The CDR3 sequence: CASSLRWGTGKTGELFF. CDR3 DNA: TGTGCCAGCAGCTTAAGATGGGGGACAGGGAAAACCGGGGAGCTGTTTTTT.

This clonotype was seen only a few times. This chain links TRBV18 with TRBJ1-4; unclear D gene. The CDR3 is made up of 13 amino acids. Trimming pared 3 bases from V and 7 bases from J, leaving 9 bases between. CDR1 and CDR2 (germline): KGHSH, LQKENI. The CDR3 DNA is TGTGCCAGCTCACCCAGTGGTGGTGAAAAACTGTTTTTT. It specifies CASSPSGGEKLFF.

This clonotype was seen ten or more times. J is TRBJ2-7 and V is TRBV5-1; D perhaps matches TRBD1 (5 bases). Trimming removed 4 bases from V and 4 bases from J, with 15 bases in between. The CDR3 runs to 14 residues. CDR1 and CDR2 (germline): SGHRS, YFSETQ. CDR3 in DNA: TGCGCCAGCAGCCAAGGGGTCTCGAAATACGAGCAGTACTTC. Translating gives CASSQGVSKYEQYF.

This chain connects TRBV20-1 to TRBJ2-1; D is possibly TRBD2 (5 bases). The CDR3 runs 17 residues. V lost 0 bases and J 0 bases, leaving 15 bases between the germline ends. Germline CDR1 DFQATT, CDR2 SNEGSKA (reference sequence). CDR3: CSARDRRITTSYNEQFF. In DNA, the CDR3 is TGCAGTGCTAGAGATAGGAGGATCACCACCTCCTACAATGAGCAGTTCTTC.

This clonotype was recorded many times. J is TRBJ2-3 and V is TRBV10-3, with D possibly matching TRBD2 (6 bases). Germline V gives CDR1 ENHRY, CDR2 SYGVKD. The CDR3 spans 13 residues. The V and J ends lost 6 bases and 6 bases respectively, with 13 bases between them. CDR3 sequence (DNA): TGTGCCATCAGACCGGGACTCGACGATACGCAGTATTTT. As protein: CAIRPGLDDTQYF.

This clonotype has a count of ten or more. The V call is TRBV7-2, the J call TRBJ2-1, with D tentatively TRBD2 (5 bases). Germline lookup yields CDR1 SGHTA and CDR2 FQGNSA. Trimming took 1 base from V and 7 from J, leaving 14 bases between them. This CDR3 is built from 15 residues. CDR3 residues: CASSLVLGWRNEQFF. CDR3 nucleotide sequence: TGTGCCAGCAGCTTAGTTTTGGGCTGGAGGAATGAGCAGTTCTTC.

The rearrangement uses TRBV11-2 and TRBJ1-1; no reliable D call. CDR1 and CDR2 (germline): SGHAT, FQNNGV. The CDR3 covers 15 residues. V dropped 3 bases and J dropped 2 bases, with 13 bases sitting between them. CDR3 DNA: TGTGCCAGCAGCTTTTTACAGACTTCCAACACTGAAGCTTTCTTT. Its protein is CASSFLQTSNTEAFF.

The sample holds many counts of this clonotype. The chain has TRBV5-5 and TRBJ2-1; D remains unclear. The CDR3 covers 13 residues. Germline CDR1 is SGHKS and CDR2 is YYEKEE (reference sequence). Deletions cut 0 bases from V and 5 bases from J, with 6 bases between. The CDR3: CASSLGAHNEQFF. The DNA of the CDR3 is TGTGCCAGCAGCTTGGGGGCACACAATGAGCAGTTCTTC.

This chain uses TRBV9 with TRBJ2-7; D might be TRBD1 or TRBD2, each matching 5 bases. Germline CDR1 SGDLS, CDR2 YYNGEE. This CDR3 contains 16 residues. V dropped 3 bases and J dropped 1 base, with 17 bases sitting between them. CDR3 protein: CASSAGSEVESYEQYF. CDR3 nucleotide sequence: TGTGCCAGCAGCGCAGGGTCGGAGGTCGAGTCCTACGAGCAGTACTTC. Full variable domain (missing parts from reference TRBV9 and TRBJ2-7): DSGVTQTPKHLITATGQRVTLRCSPRSGDLSVYWYQQSLDQGLQFLIQYYNGEERAKGNILERFSAQQFPDLHSELNLSSLELGDSALYFCASSAGSEVESYEQYFGPGTRLTVT.

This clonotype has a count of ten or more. CDR3 region: CASSLGQGRGDTQYF. CDR3 sequence (DNA): TGCGCCAGCAGCTTGGGCCAGGGGCGAGGGGATACGCAGTATTTT. V is TRBV5-1 and J is TRBJ2-3; TRBD1 might be the D (6 bases). Germline-derived CDR1 and CDR2 are SGHRS and YFSETQ. Trimming shortened V by 0 bases and J by 6 bases, and 14 bases separated the two germline ends. The CDR3 has 15 amino acids.